These 5 T cell receptor beta chains originate from one sample sequenced in a study of blood T cell repertoires in COVID-19. The table came from immunoSEQ multiplex PCR; TCRdb's copy has only in-frame clones and leaves some out. The table lists about 280,000 clones, over 75% of them singletons. The sample consisted of PBMCs or T cells enriched from blood (not recorded which). Receptor source: a woman aged 30 to 39 who had recovered from COVID-19.

This clone was seen a few times. The V call is TRBV3-1 (or the pseudogene TRBV3-2), the J call TRBJ1-1; D ambiguous. From germline, CDR1 is LGHDT and CDR2 YNNKEL (reference sequence). The CDR3 contains 16 residues. Between the trimmed V and J ends, which lost 4 bases and 1 base, there was a span of 16 bases. The CDR3 sequence: CASSPRGKIKNTEAFF. CDR3 nucleotide sequence: TGTGCCAGCAGCCCCCGAGGGAAGATAAAGAACACTGAAGCTTTCTTT.

The chain couples TRBV28 to TRBJ2-2, with a possible D match to TRBD2 (6 bases). The V gene's germline CDR1 is MDHEN and CDR2 SYDVKM. The CDR3 is made up of 18 amino acids. V was pared by 3 bases and J by 2 bases, with 19 bases between. The CDR3 protein is CASSFGRLGGRNTGELFF. CDR3 nucleotides: TGTGCCAGCAGTTTCGGGCGTTTGGGGGGACGCAACACCGGGGAGCTGTTTTTT.

The chain joins TRBV29-1 to TRBJ2-1, with 13 bases identical to TRBD2. The length of the CDR3 is 13 residues. Germline V gene lookup returns CDR1 SQVTM and CDR2 ANQGSEA. V lost 7 bases and J lost 4; bases outside the gene matches: 1. The CDR3 DNA reads TGCAGCGGGGGACTAGCGGGGTACAATGAGCAGTTCTTC. The encoded protein is CSGGLAGYNEQFF.

The chain is built from TRBV3-1 (or the pseudogene TRBV3-2) and TRBJ2-7, with TRBD2 matching over 9 bases. Trimming cost V 1 base and J 0 bases; bases outside gene matches: 10. The CDR3 spans 18 residues. Germline V lookup: CDR1 LGHDT, CDR2 YNNKEL (reference sequence). CDR3 residues: CASSQVAAGGLSSYEQYF. The CDR3 region has the DNA TGTGCCAGCAGCCAAGTGGCAGCGGGGGGCCTGAGCTCCTACGAGCAGTACTTC.

This sequence joins TRBV19 and TRBJ2-2; 9 nucleotides match TRBD2. V lost 6 bases and J lost 4; bases outside the gene matches: 6. This CDR3 has 15 amino acids. Germline V lookup: CDR1 LNHDA, CDR2 SQIVND (reference sequence). As DNA, the CDR3 is TGTGCCAGTAGCCGCCTAGCGGGAATCACCGGGGAGCTGTTTTTT. This encodes CASSRLAGITGELFF. The entire variable domain, with the rest obtained from reference TRBV19 and TRBJ2-2, is as follows: DGGITQSPKYLFRKEGQNVTLSCEQNLNHDAMYWYRQDPGQGLRLIYYSQIVNDFQKGDIAEGYSVSREKKESFPLTVTSAQKNPTAFYLCASSRLAGITGELFFGEGSRLTVL.